This T cell receptor (beta chain) was identified during a study of cytomegalovirus exposure and HLA in healthy donors. Regarding the study as a whole: TCR beta chains numbering some 150 were designated cytomegalovirus-associated. Several of the most significant clusters appeared, in a later analysis, to be linked to common viral pathogens.

The ends lost 6 bases at V and 3 bases at J; junction bases unmatched: 3. The germline gives CDR1 MNHNS, CDR2 SASEGT. The CDR3 has 14 residues. This clone was counted a single time. Its target is unknown. PCR used 60 Vbeta primers and 13 Jbeta primers. Method: immunoSEQ multiplex PCR; TCRdb's copy keeps in-frame clones and lacks some. The data hold fewer than 150,000 clones, with about 78% observed a single time. The clonotype originates from a man aged 50-59 years in good health and CMV-seronegative. The chain carries TRBV6-1 and TRBJ2-2; 8 positions agree with TRBD1. Sequencing input: PBMCs. DNA of the CDR3: TGTGCCAGCAGGCCGGACAGGGACACCGGGGAGCTGTTTTTT. It specifies CASRPDRDTGELFF.